The 2 T cell receptor beta chains below all came from one sample that was sequenced in a study of T cell repertoires in cytomegalovirus infection. These receptors have no identified antigens. Via MiXCR, TCRdb re-called the reads, giving one row per CDR3 protein. The sample lists about 5,700 distinct CDR3 sequences; around 49% were seen once. Sequencing was performed on PBMCs, sequenced either directly or after in vitro stimulation (not recorded which). The receptors derive from a human donor in good health (CMV status not recorded). Some clones in this sample may be carry-over from other donors' samples.

The chain has TRBV6-1 and TRBJ1-5; TRBD1 aligns across 9 bases. Germline V lookup: CDR1 MNHNS, CDR2 SASEGT. This CDR3 has 15 amino acids. The J segment lost 1 base and the V segment lost 6 bases, leaving 4 bases of the junction unmatched. The CDR3 loop is CASRGQGGSNQPQHF. In nucleotides, the CDR3 is TGTGCCAGCAGGGGACAGGGAGGAAGCAATCAGCCCCAGCATTTT.

Details on this clonotype: This CDR3 fails to terminate in the conserved phenylalanine or tryptophan, so it likely reflects a read error. The chain uses TRBV7-8 and TRBJ2-7; D is undetermined. Germline V gene lookup returns CDR1 SGHVS and CDR2 FQNEAQ. There are 14 residues in the CDR3. Trimming pared 3 bases from V and 6 bases from J, leaving 15 bases between. As DNA, the CDR3 is TGTGCCAGCAGCTTGGACCCCCCTGGCGTCGAGCAGTACTAC. Encoded protein: CASSLDPPGVEQYY.